These T cell receptor beta chains were read from a single sample in a study of CD8 T cells in Susac syndrome. TCRdb re-derived calls from the immunoSEQ multiplex PCR reads in MiXCR, one entry per CDR3 protein. The top ten clones hold around 0.15% of a sample with 71,000 or so distinct CDR3 sequences, 90% to 95% of them seen once. Sequencing was done on a sample of CD4+ T cells from PBMCs. The receptor source for this set is a human donor with Susac syndrome. Each CDR3 is given with its conserved first and last residue. Each record gives: clone size, D gene, V gene, J gene, CDR3 protein, CDR3 DNA. A D gene is named only where the DNA matches it firmly. The size entry is marked missing in some rows and otherwise reads once, few, many or a size class.

>once|.|TRBV19|TRBJ2-3
CASSIGTSPDTQYF
TGTGCCAGTAGTATTGGAACTAGCCCAGATACGCAGTATTTT
>.|.|TRBV5-1|TRBJ1-3
CASTSSGNTIYF
TGCGCCAGCACCAGCTCTGGAAACACCATATATTTT
>.|.|TRBV20-1|TRBJ1-2
CSAAKLRGGGYTF
TGCAGTGCCGCGAAATTAAGGGGGGGCGGCTACACCTTC
>.|.|TRBV6-5|TRBJ2-5
CASSRTDGSRETQYF
TGTGCCAGCAGTCGGACGGACGGATCGAGAGAGACCCAGTACTTC
>.|TRBD2|TRBV7-2|TRBJ2-1
CASSSWTSGGAWEQFF
TGTGCCAGCAGCTCCTGGACTAGCGGGGGGGCATGGGAGCAGTTCTTC
>few|TRBD1|TRBV5-1|TRBJ2-7
CASTFGQGAGEQYF
TGCGCCAGCACCTTCGGACAGGGGGCGGGAGAGCAGTACTTC
>.|.|TRBV6-2/TRBV6-3|TRBJ1-2
CASSYSAFGYTF
TGTGCCAGCAGTTACTCCGCCTTTGGCTACACCTTC
>.|TRBD2|TRBV7-9|TRBJ2-1
CASSPRTSGGIYNEQFF
TGTGCCAGCAGCCCCCGGACTAGCGGGGGAATCTACAATGAGCAGTTCTTC
>.|TRBD2|TRBV6-2/TRBV6-3|TRBJ2-1
CASSPTGTKRLNEQFF
TGTGCCAGCAGTCCTACCGGGACTAAACGTCTCAATGAGCAGTTCTTC
>.|.|TRBV7-6|TRBJ1-6
CASSLGPSGNNSPLHF
TGTGCCAGCAGCTTAGGCCCCTCCGGGAATAATTCACCCCTCCACTTT
>once|.|TRBV7-9|TRBJ2-7
CASSPTGLVGNEQYF
TGTGCCAGCAGCCCGACGGGACTCGTCGGGAACGAGCAGTACTTC
>.|.|TRBV18|TRBJ1-1
CASSPDVNTEAFF
TGTGCCAGCTCCCCCGACGTTAATACTGAAGCTTTCTTT
>few|.|TRBV6-2/TRBV6-3|TRBJ2-7
CASSSQRDEQYF
TGTGCCAGCAGTTCTCAGAGGGACGAGCAGTACTTC
>.|.|TRBV7-2|TRBJ1-1
CASSRQSYAEAFF
TGTGCCAGCAGCCGGCAGAGTTACGCTGAAGCTTTCTTT
>.|TRBD1|TRBV7-9|TRBJ2-7
CASSSGQDF
TGTGCCAGCAGCTCTGGACAGGACTTC